This TCR beta chain was recovered during a study of cytomegalovirus exposure and HLA in healthy donors. This clone has a handful of counts. No antigen is known for it. The CDR3 extends over 13 amino acids. The germline V gene encodes CDR1 SNHLY and CDR2 FYNNEI. Trimming stripped 7 bases from V and 2 bases from J, with 8 bases between. Healthy bone marrow donors made up the donor group. Primers: 60 Vbeta forward and 13 Jbeta reverse. TCRdb's copy holds only in-frame clones and misses some; the assay was immunoSEQ multiplex PCR. The data hold around 150,000 clones, with roughly two thirds observed a single time. The study, taken as a whole, reports: A later analysis showed HLA-associated TCR beta chains outstripping equally common others in clonal expansion. What was likely a sequencing artifact was a cluster of highly shared sequence variants. Follow-up analysis seemed to connect common viral pathogens with several of the most significant clusters identified.

The sequenced material came from PBMCs. V and J are TRBV2 and TRBJ1-4; maybe TRBD1 (5 bases). The clonotype originates from a male donor in good health and CMV-seronegative. CDR3 residues: CASIGGTNEKLFF. CDR3 DNA sequence: TGTGCCAGCATTGGGGGGACTAATGAAAAACTGTTTTTT.